At least ten counts were recorded for the clone carrying this T cell receptor (beta chain). Between the trimmed V and J ends, which lost 2 bases and 2 bases, there was a span of 14 bases. Germline lookup yields CDR1 SGHDT and CDR2 YYEEEE. This CDR3 comprises 15 residues. The data stem from a study of blood T cell repertoires in COVID-19. Only in-frame clones appear in the TCRdb table, and some are missing; sequencing was by immunoSEQ multiplex PCR. The sample has around 250,000 clones, 75% to 90% seen once; the top ten hold roughly 4.3%. The chain links TRBV5-6 to TRBJ2-7; D may be TRBD1 (5 bases). The sequence was collected from a woman in her thirties with acute COVID-19. The sample comprised PBMCs or T cells enriched from blood (not recorded which). For the CDR3, the DNA is TGTGCCAGCAGCTTTAGATCGACAGTTCCCTACGAGCAGTACTTC. The encoded protein is CASSFRSTVPYEQYF.